The clone carrying this T cell receptor beta chain was observed many times. This sample was included in a study of T cells in Graves' hyperthyroidism and ophthalmopathy. The germline CDR1 and CDR2 sequences are DFQATT and SNEGSKA (reference sequence). This CDR3 spans 14 amino acids. J gave up 4 bases and V 6 bases, and 5 bases lay outside the gene matches. Amplification yielded TCR beta CDR3 regions, with RNA transcripts as the source. Using the HTBI primer set, a first-round RT-PCR was run on the TCR CDR3. TCRdb recomputed calls from the multiplex PCR reads with MiXCR, one row per CDR3 protein. The sample carries about 350,000 distinct CDR3 sequences, around 14% recorded once. No progression to ophthalmopathy during 18 months of follow-up defined stable disease. Diagnostic decisions used clinical symptoms, serum thyroxine and TRAb, thyroid ultrasound and orbital computed tomography. Fresh peripheral blood, approximately 9.7 ml, was the source of the PBMCs.

The origin of this receptor is a woman in her twenties or thirties with Graves' hyperthyroidism. Sequenced material: blood. V usage is TRBV20-1 and J usage is TRBJ2-1, with TRBD2 identical over 11 bases. The CDR3 reads CSASLAGGYNEQFF. The CDR3 bases are TGCAGTGCGAGTCTAGCGGGAGGATACAATGAGCAGTTCTTC.